This record looks at one TCR beta chain sequence and its context. The data belong to a study of T cell repertoires in cytomegalovirus infection. The V gene lost 10 bases and the J gene lost 6 bases, with 19 bases spanning the gap. The CDR3 extends over 13 amino acids. Germline V gene sequence: CDR1 MDHEN, CDR2 SYDVKM. TCRdb reanalysed the reads using MiXCR and keeps one entry per CDR3 protein. The sample includes over 200,000 distinct CDR3 sequences, roughly 15% of them seen just once. This chain uses TRBV28 with TRBJ2-7, with D perhaps matching TRBD1 or TRBD2 (5 bases each). Sequenced material: PBMCs. The sequence derives from a human donor in good health (CMV status not recorded). Some clones in this sample may be carry-over from other donors' samples. The CDR3 reads CATEGGGPSEQYF. The CDR3 DNA follows: TGTGCCACCGAGGGTGGGGGACCCAGCGAGCAGTACTTC. Combining the CDR3 with reference TRBV28 and TRBJ2-7 gives the whole variable domain DVKVTQSSRYLVKRTGEKVFLECVQDMDHENMFWYRQDPGLGLRLIYFSYDVKMKEKGDIPEGYSVSREKKERFSLILESASTNQTSMYLCATEGGGPSEQYFGPGTRLTVT.